Each of the 25 T cell receptor beta chains below was sequenced from the same sample in a study of naive and memory T cell subsets. Both TRBC1 and TRBC2 were covered by a beta constant-region primer of two equimolar oligonucleotides. Nested alpha and beta constant-region primers with the SP2 primer drove four PCR rounds on ligated cDNA. From the UMI-ligation and nested PCR reads, TCRdb called clonotypes with MiXCR, one entry per CDR3 protein. The sample shows tens of thousands of distinct CDR3 sequences, 9% to 9.5% of them seen only once. Sequencing used naive CD8+ T cells from blood. The receptors derive from a human donor in good health.

This clonotype occurred many times. The chain couples TRBV7-9 to TRBJ1-5; D uncertain. The CDR3 spans 13 residues. From germline, CDR1 is SEHNR and CDR2 FQNEAQ (reference sequence). Trimming cost V 5 bases and J 5 bases, with 10 bases left between them. CDR3 loop: CASSSRLDQPQHF. CDR3 nucleotides: TGTGCCAGCAGCAGTCGATTAGATCAGCCCCAGCATTTT.

This clonotype was recorded a few times. V usage is TRBV25-1 and J usage is TRBJ2-7; 9 positions agree with TRBD1. The ends lost 1 base at V and 1 base at J; junction bases unmatched: 5. Germline V gene data show CDR1 as MGHDK and CDR2 as SYGVNS. CDR3 size: 16 residues. CDR3 sequence: CASSELAGTGSYEQYF. CDR3 coding DNA: TGTGCCAGCAGTGAATTGGCCGGGACAGGGTCCTACGAGCAGTACTTC.

This clonotype was recorded many times. The rearrangement uses TRBV5-6 and TRBJ2-2; D gene uncertain. In germline, CDR1 is SGHDT, CDR2 YYEEEE. V was cut by 0 bases and J by 4 bases, with 7 bases left in between. CDR3 length: 14 amino acids. CDR3 DNA sequence: TGTGCCAGCAGCTTGGTGGCCGGCACCGGGGAGCTGTTTTTT. Amino acid sequence: CASSLVAGTGELFF.

The sample holds many counts of this clonotype. The V gene is TRBV28, the J gene TRBJ2-1; D may be TRBD2 (5 bases). The V gene's germline CDR1 is MDHEN and CDR2 SYDVKM. V shed 4 bases and J shed 7 bases, with 11 bases lying between them. The CDR3 contains 13 residues. CDR3 amino acids: CASSSTSVNEQFF. The DNA of the CDR3 is TGTGCCAGCAGTTCCACTAGTGTGAATGAGCAGTTCTTC.

The J gene is TRBJ1-2, the V gene TRBV27; D gene uncertain. CDR1 and CDR2 from the germline V gene are MNHEY and SMNVEV (reference sequence). Deletions cut 5 bases from V and 0 bases from J, with 7 bases between. The CDR3 spans 13 residues. DNA of the CDR3: TGTGCCAGCAGTCCAACGACTAACTATGGCTACACCTTC. It specifies CASSPTTNYGYTF.

This clonotype has ten or more counts. The chain carries TRBV29-1 and TRBJ2-7; TRBD2 might be the D (5 bases). Germline V gene sequence: CDR1 SQVTM, CDR2 ANQGSEA. The V end lost 5 bases, the J end lost 3 bases, and 11 bases lay between the germline ends. The CDR3 length is 12 residues. The CDR3 protein is CSVRGGYYEQYF. The CDR3, as DNA: TGCAGCGTTCGGGGTGGCTACTACGAGCAGTACTTC.

This clonotype was seen only a few times. The genes are TRBV28 and TRBJ1-1; 9 nucleotides match TRBD1. This CDR3 is 15 amino acids long. CDR1 and CDR2 (germline): MDHEN, SYDVKM. V shed 8 bases and J 0 bases; nucleotides not matched to a gene: 7. CDR3 DNA: TGTGCCAGCCTACTTGGGACAGGGTTGAACACTGAAGCTTTCTTT. Protein: CASLLGTGLNTEAFF.

This clonotype showed up many times. The CDR3 sequence: CASSLVHSTGVVYEQYF. The CDR3 region has the DNA TGTGCCAGCAGCTTAGTCCACTCGACAGGGGTGGTGTACGAGCAGTACTTC. This chain links TRBV7-8 with TRBJ2-7, with 8 bases fitting TRBD1. This CDR3 is 17 amino acids long. After removal of 1 base from V and 4 bases from J, the junction contained 12 bases not matched to a gene. CDR1 SGHVS and CDR2 FQNEAQ come from the germline V gene.

V usage is TRBV27 and J usage is TRBJ1-1; a possible D gene is TRBD1 (6 bases). Trimming cost V 4 bases and J 4 bases, with 13 bases left between them. The CDR3 extends over 14 amino acids. The germline CDR1 and CDR2 sequences are MNHEY and SMNVEV (reference sequence). The CDR3 sequence: CASSWGRGGTEAFF. The DNA for the CDR3 is TGTGCCAGCAGTTGGGGGCGGGGAGGCACTGAAGCTTTCTTT.

This clonotype was seen at least ten times. The V and J genes are TRBV18 and TRBJ2-7; possible D gene TRBD2, 6 bases. The CDR3 is 13 residues long. In germline, CDR1 is KGHSH, CDR2 LQKENI. V was trimmed by 3 bases and J by 7 bases, leaving 13 bases between them. CDR3: CASSPRRGWEQYF. CDR3 sequence (DNA): TGTGCCAGCTCACCGCGGCGGGGCTGGGAGCAGTACTTC.

This clonotype appeared a few times. The chain uses TRBV2 and TRBJ2-7; the D gene is possibly TRBD2 (5 bases). In germline, CDR1 is SNHLY, CDR2 FYNNEI. V was clipped by 7 bases and J by 9 bases, with 13 bases between them. This CDR3 is 11 amino acids long. The CDR3 DNA is TGTGCCAGCAATCCCGGTCGGGGGCAGTACTTC. It encodes CASNPGRGQYF.

This clonotype came up a few times. The chain employs TRBV9 and TRBJ2-5; 8 nucleotides match TRBD1. With V trimmed by 4 bases and J by 5 bases, 7 bases remained unmatched. CDR1 SGDLS and CDR2 YYNGEE come from the germline V gene. The CDR3 is 14 residues long. CDR3 amino acids: CASSPPDRGETQYF. The DNA of the CDR3 is TGTGCCAGCAGCCCTCCTGACAGGGGCGAGACCCAGTACTTC.

This clonotype was recorded a few times. V gene TRBV6-2 or TRBV6-3 combines with J gene TRBJ2-7; D is uncertain. The CDR3 length is 11 residues. The germline V gene encodes CDR1 MNHEY and CDR2 SVGEGT. Trimming removed 6 bases at V and 6 bases at J, with 9 bases between. The CDR3 region is CASRKTPEQYF. In nucleotides, the CDR3 is TGTGCCAGCAGGAAGACGCCCGAGCAGTACTTC.

This clonotype has just a few counts. The rearrangement links TRBV11-2 to TRBJ2-6; D gene ambiguous. Trimming removed 2 bases from V and 4 bases from J, with 15 bases in between. Germline-derived CDR1 and CDR2 are SGHAT and FQNNGV. The CDR3 covers 17 residues. The CDR3 DNA reads as TGTGCCAGCAGCTTACCACGGCCCGATTCCGGGGCCAACGTCCTGACTTTC. Translated, it gives CASSLPRPDSGANVLTF.

This clonotype showed up just a few times. The chain is built from TRBV9 and TRBJ2-7, with D tentatively TRBD2 (6 bases). This CDR3 contains 15 residues. CDR1 is SGDLS, CDR2 YYNGEE, per germline. Trimming stripped 4 bases from V and 3 bases from J, with 17 bases between. CDR3 in amino acids: CASSPGDSGYYEQYF. The CDR3 nucleotides read TGTGCCAGCAGCCCCGGGGATAGCGGTTACTACGAGCAGTACTTC.

This clonotype was counted a few times. This chain uses TRBV7-3 with TRBJ2-1; either TRBD1 or TRBD2 may fit D (6 bases each). The CDR3 runs 16 residues. V lost 2 bases and J lost 5, with 16 bases in between. Germline assignment: CDR1 SGHTA and CDR2 FQGTGA. CDR3 DNA sequence: TGTGCCAGCAGCTTATTACCGGGGGCAGTCGACAATGAGCAGTTCTTC. This translates into CASSLLPGAVDNEQFF.

This chain joins TRBV27 and TRBJ2-7; D not resolved. This CDR3 region has 13 residues. V lost 0 bases to trimming and J lost 2 bases, with 5 bases between them. The V gene's germline CDR1 is MNHEY and CDR2 SMNVEV (reference sequence). CDR3 coding DNA: TGTGCCAGCAGTTTATCCCCAGCCTACGAGCAGTACTTC. Amino acids: CASSLSPAYEQYF.

This clonotype appeared many times. This chain connects TRBV4-3 to TRBJ2-3; 9 bases agree with TRBD2. The CDR3 length is 16 residues. Looked up from germline, CDR1 is LGHNA and CDR2 is YSLEER. V was clipped by 3 bases and J by 0 bases; unmatched bases: 4. In DNA, the CDR3 is TGCGCCAGCAGCCATTCTCTAGCGGGGAGCACAGATACGCAGTATTTT. It encodes CASSHSLAGSTDTQYF.

This clonotype was counted at least ten times. The chain links TRBV6-5 to TRBJ1-1; 8 bases are shared with TRBD1. Germline V gene lookup returns CDR1 MNHEY and CDR2 SVGAGI. This CDR3 is built from 14 residues. The trim removed 5 bases at V and 5 bases at J, leaving 7 bases unmatched. The CDR3 bases are TGTGCCAGCAGTCACCCGACAGGGGTGACTGAAGCTTTCTTT. It translates to CASSHPTGVTEAFF.

This clonotype was recorded at least ten times. The chain uses TRBV29-1 and TRBJ1-3; D is unclear. The CDR3 is made up of 11 amino acids. V lost 3 bases and J 7 bases, leaving 7 bases between the germline ends. Germline loops: CDR1 SQVTM, CDR2 ANQGSEA. The CDR3 loop reads CSVEHWNTIYF. The CDR3 nucleotides are TGCAGCGTTGAGCACTGGAACACCATATATTTT.

This clonotype occurred many times. The genes are TRBV4-3 and TRBJ2-3; D unclear. The germline CDR1 and CDR2 sequences are LGHNA and YSLEER. The CDR3 consists of 16 residues. V dropped 1 base and J dropped 1 base, with 12 bases sitting between them. The CDR3 region is CASSQVVGGGTDTQYF. The CDR3 DNA reads as TGCGCCAGCAGCCAAGTCGTCGGCGGAGGCACAGATACGCAGTATTTT.

With regard to this clonotype: An end of the junction does not agree with germline; a read error may underlie this. This sequence joins TRBV13 and TRBJ2-7; D perhaps matches TRBD1 (5 bases). The CDR3 consists of 13 residues. CDR1 is PRHDT, CDR2 FYEKMQ, per germline (reference sequence). For the CDR3, the DNA is TGTGTCAGCAAGGGGCACCTCTCCTACGAGCAGTACTTC. Protein: CVSKGHLSYEQYF.

The CDR3 loop reads CASFPRTSSGWNEQFF. CDR3 bases: TGTGCCAGCTTCCCTCGTACTAGCAGCGGATGGAATGAGCAGTTCTTC. The genes are TRBV5-6 and TRBJ2-1, with a weak D call TRBD2 (6 bases). Germline V gives CDR1 SGHDT, CDR2 YYEEEE. The CDR3 has 16 residues. Trimming removed 7 bases from V and 7 bases from J, with 24 bases in between.

This clonotype was counted ten times or more. For the CDR3, the DNA is TGTGCCACCACCCCGACAGGGGAACATCAGCCCCAGCATTTT. Translating it yields CATTPTGEHQPQHF. The chain has TRBV28 and TRBJ1-5, with 8 bases lining up with TRBD1. CDR1 and CDR2 from the germline V gene are MDHEN and SYDVKM. The CDR3 extends over 14 amino acids. The trim removed 10 bases at V and 5 bases at J, leaving 10 bases unmatched.

This clonotype was detected a few times. V usage is TRBV11-2 and J usage is TRBJ2-3, with unresolved D. Germline V gene data show CDR1 as SGHAT and CDR2 as FQNNGV. Trimming took 3 bases from V and 4 from J, leaving 11 bases between them. This CDR3 has 14 residues. The CDR3 protein is CASSFGPSPDTQYF. Written as DNA, the CDR3 is TGTGCCAGCAGCTTTGGACCTTCCCCAGATACGCAGTATTTT.